This T cell receptor (beta chain) was documented in a study of blood T cell repertoires in COVID-19. Study summary: Some COVID-19 samples were acute and others convalescent; all came from the United States, Italy and Spain. In each case, the material was cDNA or gDNA derived from T cells, B-cell-depleted T cells, or PBMCs.

With 2 bases removed from V and 2 bases from J, the gap between germline ends came to 7 bases. The CDR3 spans 13 residues. The germline gives CDR1 MNHNS, CDR2 SASEGT. Original methodology: Amplification with reference gene primers provided the estimates of nucleated cell counts. TCRdb's table, derived via immunoSEQ multiplex PCR, lists solely in-frame clones and lacks some. The V and J calls and clone size were taken over from that table, and D and trimming were inferred from the DNA. Of about 190,000 clones in the sample, about nine tenths were seen once. Sequencing was carried out using peripheral blood. The chain combines TRBV6-1 with TRBJ2-7; D is unclear. The clonotype originates from a woman in her twenties or thirties with acute or convalescent COVID-19. The CDR3 DNA reads TGTGCCAGCAGTGAAAGAGAGGCCTACGAGCAGTACTTC. The encoded protein is CASSEREAYEQYF.